This TCR beta chain is from a study of shared clonotypes between healthy human individuals. Germline CDR1 MNHNS, CDR2 SASEGT. The trim removed 5 bases at V and 5 bases at J, leaving 17 bases unmatched. The CDR3 consists of 18 residues. The method was immunoSEQ multiplex PCR; TCRdb's version includes in-frame clones alone and lacks a portion of them. Among over a million clones listed, roughly 96% were seen once. The chain is built from TRBV6-1 and TRBJ2-1; TRBD2 matches at 8 bases. The clonotype was recovered from a man in his thirties or forties in good health. Sequencing was done on a sample of naive CD4+ T cells sorted from blood. The subset: CD45RA+ positively selected. The CDR3 spells CASSKGGRRLAGNNEQFF. CDR3 DNA: TGTGCCAGCAGTAAAGGGGGGAGGAGGCTAGCGGGTAACAATGAGCAGTTCTTC.